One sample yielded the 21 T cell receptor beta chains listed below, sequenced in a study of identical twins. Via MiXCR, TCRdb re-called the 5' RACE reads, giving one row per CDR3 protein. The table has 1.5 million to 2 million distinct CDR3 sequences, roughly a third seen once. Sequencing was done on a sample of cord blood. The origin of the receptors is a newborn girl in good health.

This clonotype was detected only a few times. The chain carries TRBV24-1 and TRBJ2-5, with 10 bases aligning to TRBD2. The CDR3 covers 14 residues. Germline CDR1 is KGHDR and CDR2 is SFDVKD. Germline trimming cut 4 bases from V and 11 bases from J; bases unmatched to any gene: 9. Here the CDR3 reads CATSDQLAGNEQYF. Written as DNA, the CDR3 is TGTGCCACCAGTGACCAACTAGCGGGAAATGAGCAGTACTTC.

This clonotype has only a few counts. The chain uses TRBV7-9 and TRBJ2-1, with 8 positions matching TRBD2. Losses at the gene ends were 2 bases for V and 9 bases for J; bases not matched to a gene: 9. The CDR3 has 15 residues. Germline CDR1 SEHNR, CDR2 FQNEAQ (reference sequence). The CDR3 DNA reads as TGTGCCAGCAGCTTATCAGCGGGAGTATCTCGTGAGCAGTTCTTC. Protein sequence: CASSLSAGVSREQFF.

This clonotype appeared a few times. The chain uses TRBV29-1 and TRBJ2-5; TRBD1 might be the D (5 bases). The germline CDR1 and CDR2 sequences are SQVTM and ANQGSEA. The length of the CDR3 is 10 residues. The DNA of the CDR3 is TGCGGGGCAGGGTTGGAGACCCAGTACTTC. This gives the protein CGAGLETQYF.

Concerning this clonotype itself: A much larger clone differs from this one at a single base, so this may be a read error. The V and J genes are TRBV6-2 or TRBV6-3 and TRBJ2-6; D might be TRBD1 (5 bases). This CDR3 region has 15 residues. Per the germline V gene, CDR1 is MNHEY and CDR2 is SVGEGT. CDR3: CASSYGTSGANILTF. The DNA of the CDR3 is TGTGCCAGCAGTTACGGCACCTCTGGGGCCAACATCCTGACTTTC.

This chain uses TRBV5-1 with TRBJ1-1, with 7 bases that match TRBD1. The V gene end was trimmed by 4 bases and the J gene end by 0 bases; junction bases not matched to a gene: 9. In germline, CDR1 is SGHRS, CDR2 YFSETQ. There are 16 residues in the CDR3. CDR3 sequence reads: CASSPNRGVMNTEAFF. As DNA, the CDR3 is TGCGCCAGCAGCCCGAACAGGGGAGTGATGAACACTGAAGCTTTCTTT.

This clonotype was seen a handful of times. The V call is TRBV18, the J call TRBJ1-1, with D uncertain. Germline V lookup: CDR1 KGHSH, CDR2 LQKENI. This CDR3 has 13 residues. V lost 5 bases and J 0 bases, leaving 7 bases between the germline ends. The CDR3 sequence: CASSVSVNTEAFF. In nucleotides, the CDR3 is TGTGCCAGCTCAGTCTCAGTGAACACTGAAGCTTTCTTT.

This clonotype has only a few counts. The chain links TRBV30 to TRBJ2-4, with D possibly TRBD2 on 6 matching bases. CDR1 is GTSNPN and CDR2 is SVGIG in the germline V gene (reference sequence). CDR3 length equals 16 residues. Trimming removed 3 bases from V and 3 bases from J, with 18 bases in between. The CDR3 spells CAWRTPRGVGKNIQYF. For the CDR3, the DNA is TGTGCCTGGAGGACCCCTCGCGGGGTCGGCAAAAACATTCAGTACTTC.

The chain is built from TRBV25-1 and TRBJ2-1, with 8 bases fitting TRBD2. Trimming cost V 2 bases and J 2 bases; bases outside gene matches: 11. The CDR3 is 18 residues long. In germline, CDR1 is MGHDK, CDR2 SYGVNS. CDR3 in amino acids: CASSEGTSTLSAYNEQFF. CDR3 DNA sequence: TGTGCCAGCAGTGAAGGGACTAGTACCCTTTCAGCCTACAATGAGCAGTTCTTC.

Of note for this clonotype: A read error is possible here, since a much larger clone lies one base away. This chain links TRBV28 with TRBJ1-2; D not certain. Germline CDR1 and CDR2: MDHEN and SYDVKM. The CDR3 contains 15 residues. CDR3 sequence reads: CARSYTASGAGGYTF. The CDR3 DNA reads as TGTGCCAGGAGTTACACCGCAAGTGGTGCGGGTGGCTACACCTTC.

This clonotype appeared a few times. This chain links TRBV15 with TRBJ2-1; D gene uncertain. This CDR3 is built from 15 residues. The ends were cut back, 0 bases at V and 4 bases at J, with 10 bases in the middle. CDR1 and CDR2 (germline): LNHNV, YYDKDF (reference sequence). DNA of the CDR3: TGTGCCACCAGCAGAGATCCGCCCCCGTACAATGAGCAGTTCTTC. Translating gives CATSRDPPPYNEQFF.

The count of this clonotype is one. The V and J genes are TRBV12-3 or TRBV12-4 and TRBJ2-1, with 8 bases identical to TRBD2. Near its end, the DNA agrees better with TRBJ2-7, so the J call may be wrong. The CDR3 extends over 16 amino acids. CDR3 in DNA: TGTGCCAGCACCATGAGGGCGGGGGGCGCCTACAATGAGCAGTACTTC. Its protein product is CASTMRAGGAYNEQYF.

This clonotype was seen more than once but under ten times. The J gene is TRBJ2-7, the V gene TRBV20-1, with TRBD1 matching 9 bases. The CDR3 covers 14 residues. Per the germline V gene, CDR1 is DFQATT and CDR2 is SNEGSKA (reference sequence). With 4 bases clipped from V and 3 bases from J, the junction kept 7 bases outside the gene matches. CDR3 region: CSATGQGFYYEQYF. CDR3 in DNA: TGCAGTGCTACTGGACAGGGGTTTTACTACGAGCAGTACTTC.

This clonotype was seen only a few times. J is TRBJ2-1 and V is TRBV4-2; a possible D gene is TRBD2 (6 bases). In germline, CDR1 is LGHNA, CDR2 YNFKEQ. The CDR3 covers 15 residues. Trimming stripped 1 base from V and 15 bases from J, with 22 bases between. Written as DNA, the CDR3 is TGTGCCAGCAGCCAAGTTCCCCTTGGGGAGACTAGTTTGTTCTTC. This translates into CASSQVPLGETSLFF.

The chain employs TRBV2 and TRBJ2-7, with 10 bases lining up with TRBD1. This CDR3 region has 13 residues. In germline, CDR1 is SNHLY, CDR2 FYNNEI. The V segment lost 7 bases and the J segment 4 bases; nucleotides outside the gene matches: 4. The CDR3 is CASTTGQGYEQYF. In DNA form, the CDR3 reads TGTGCCAGCACTACGGGACAGGGGTACGAGCAGTACTTC.

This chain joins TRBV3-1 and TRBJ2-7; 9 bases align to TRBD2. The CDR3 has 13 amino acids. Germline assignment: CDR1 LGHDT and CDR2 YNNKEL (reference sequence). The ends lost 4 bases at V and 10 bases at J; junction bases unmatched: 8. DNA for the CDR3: TGTGCCAGCAGCCCCCGACTAGCGGAGAGCCAGTACTTC. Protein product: CASSPRLAESQYF.

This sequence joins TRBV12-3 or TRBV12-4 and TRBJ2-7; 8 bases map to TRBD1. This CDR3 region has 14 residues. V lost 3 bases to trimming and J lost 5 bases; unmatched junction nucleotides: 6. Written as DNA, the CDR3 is TGTGCCAGCAGTTTGATGACAGGGGTCGACGAGCAGTACTTC. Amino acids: CASSLMTGVDEQYF.

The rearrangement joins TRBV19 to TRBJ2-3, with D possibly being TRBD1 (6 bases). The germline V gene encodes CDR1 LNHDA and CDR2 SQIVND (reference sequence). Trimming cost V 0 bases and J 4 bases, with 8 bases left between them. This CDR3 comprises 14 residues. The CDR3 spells CASSIDRGPDTQYF. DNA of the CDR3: TGTGCCAGTAGTATAGACAGGGGACCAGATACGCAGTATTTT.

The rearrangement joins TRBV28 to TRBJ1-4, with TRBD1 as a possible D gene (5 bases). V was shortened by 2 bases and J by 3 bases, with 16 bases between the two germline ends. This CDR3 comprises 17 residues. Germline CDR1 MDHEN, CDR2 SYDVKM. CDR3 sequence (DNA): TGTGCCAGCAGTTTAGAGGCAGGGCCCAACCCTAATGAAAAACTGTTTTTT. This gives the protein CASSLEAGPNPNEKLFF.

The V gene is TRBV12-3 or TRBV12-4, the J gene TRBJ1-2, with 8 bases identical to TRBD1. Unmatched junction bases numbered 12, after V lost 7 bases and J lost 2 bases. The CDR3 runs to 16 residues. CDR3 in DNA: TGTGCCAGCAAGCAGAACGGACAGGGAGGCAACTATGGCTACACCTTC. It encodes CASKQNGQGGNYGYTF.

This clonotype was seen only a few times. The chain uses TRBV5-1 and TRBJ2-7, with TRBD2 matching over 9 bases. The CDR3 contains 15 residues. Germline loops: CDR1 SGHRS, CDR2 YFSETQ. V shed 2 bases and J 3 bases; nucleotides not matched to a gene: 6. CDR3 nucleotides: TGCGCCAGCAGCTTCCAGACTAGCGGACACTACGAGCAGTACTTC. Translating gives CASSFQTSGHYEQYF.

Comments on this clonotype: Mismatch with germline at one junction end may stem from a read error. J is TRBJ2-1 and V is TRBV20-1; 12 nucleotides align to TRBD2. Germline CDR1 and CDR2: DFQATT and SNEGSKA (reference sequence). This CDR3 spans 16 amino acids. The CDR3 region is CSASSLAGGTYDEQFF. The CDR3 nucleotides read TGCAGTGCTAGTTCTCTAGCGGGAGGGACCTACGATGAGCAGTTCTTC.